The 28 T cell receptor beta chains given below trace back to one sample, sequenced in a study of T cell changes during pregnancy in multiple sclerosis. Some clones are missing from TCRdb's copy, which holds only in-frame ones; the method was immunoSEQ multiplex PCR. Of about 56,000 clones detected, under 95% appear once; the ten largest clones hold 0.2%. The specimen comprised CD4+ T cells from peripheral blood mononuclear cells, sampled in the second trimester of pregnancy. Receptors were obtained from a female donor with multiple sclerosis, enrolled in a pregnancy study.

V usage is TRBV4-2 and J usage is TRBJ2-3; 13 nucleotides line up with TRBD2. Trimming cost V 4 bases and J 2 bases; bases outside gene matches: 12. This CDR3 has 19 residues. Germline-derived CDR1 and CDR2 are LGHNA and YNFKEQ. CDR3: CASSRLTPGLAGPTDTQYF. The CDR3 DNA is TGTGCCAGCAGCCGTTTAACCCCGGGACTAGCGGGACCCACAGATACGCAGTATTTT.

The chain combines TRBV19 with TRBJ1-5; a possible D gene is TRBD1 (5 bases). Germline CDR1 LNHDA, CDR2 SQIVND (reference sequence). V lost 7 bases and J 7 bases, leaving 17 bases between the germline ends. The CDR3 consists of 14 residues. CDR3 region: CASNGGGVRQPQHF. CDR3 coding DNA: TGTGCCAGTAACGGGGGAGGGGTCCGGCAGCCCCAGCATTTT.

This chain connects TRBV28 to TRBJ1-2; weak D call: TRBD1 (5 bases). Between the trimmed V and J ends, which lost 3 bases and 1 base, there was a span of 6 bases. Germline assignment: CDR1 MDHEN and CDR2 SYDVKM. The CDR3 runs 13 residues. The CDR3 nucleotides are TGTGCCAGCAGTTTGACAGTTAACTATGGCTACACCTTC. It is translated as CASSLTVNYGYTF.

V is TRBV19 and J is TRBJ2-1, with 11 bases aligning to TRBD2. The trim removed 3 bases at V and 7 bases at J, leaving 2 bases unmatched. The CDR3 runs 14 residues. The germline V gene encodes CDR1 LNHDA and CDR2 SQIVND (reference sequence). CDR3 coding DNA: TGTGCCAGTAGTATGGCTAGCGGGGGGAATGAGCAGTTCTTC. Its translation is CASSMASGGNEQFF.

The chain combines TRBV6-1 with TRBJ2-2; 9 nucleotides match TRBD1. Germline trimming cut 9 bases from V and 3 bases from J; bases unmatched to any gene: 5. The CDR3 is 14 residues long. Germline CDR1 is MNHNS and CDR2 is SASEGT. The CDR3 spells CASWRTGDTGELFF. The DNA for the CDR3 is TGTGCCAGTTGGAGGACAGGGGACACCGGGGAGCTGTTTTTT.

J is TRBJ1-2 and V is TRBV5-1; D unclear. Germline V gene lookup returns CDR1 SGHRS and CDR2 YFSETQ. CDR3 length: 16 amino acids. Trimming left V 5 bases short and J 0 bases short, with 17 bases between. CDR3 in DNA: TGCGCCAGCAGTTTCAGTAGCCGTGGAGCTAACTATGGCTACACCTTC. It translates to CASSFSSRGANYGYTF.

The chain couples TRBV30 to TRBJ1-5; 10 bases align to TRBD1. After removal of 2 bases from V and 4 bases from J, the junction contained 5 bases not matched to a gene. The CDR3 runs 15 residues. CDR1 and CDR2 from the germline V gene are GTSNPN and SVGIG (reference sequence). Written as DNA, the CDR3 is TGTGCCTGGAGTCACGGGGGACAGGGGAATCAGCCCCAGCATTTT. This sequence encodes CAWSHGGQGNQPQHF.

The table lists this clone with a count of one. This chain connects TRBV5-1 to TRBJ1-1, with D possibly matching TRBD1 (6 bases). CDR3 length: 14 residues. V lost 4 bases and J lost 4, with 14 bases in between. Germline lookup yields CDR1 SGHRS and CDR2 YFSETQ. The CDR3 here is CASSVTGSATEAFF. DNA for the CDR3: TGCGCCAGCAGCGTTACAGGGAGCGCCACTGAAGCTTTCTTT. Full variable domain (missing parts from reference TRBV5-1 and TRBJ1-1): KAGVTQTPRYLIKTRGQQVTLSCSPISGHRSVSWYQQTPGQGLQFLFEYFSETQRNKGNFPGRFSGRQFSNSRSEMNVSTLELGDSALYLCASSVTGSATEAFFGQGTRLTVV.

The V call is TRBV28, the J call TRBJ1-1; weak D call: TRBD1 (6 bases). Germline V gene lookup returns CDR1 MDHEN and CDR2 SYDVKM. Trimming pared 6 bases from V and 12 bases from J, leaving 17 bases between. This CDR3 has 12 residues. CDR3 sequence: CASSSTNRATFF. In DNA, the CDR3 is TGTGCCAGCAGCTCGACCAACAGGGCGACTTTCTTT.

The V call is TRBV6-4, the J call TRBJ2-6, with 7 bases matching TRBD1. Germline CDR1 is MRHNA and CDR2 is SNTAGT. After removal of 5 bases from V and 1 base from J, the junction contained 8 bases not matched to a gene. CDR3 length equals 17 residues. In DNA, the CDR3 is TGTGCCAGCAGTCCCTTCTCCAGGGGGTCTGGGGCCAACGTCCTGACTTTC. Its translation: CASSPFSRGSGANVLTF.

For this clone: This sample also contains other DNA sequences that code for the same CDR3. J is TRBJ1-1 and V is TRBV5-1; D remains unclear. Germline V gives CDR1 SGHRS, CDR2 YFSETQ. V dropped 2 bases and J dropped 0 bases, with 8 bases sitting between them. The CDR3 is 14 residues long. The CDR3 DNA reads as TGCGCCAGCAGCTTAGGTCAGGTGAACACTGAAGCTTTCTTT. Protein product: CASSLGQVNTEAFF.

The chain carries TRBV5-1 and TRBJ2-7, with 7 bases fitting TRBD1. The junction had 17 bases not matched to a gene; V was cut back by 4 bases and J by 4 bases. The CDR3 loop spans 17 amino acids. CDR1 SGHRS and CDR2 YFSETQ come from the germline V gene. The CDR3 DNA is TGCGCCAGCAGCCTGGGCAGACAGGGATCCTTTGGGTACGAGCAGTACTTC. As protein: CASSLGRQGSFGYEQYF.

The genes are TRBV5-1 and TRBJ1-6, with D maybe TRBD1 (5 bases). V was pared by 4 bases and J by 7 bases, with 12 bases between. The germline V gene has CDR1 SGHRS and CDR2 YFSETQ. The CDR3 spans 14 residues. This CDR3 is CASSETNRNSPLHF. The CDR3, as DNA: TGCGCCAGCAGCGAGACGAACAGGAATTCACCCCTCCACTTT.

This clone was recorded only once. CDR3 region: CASSYSAGMENTEAFF. CDR3 sequence (DNA): TGTGCCAGCAGTTACTCGGCAGGGATGGAGAACACTGAAGCTTTCTTT. The V and J genes are TRBV6-5 and TRBJ1-1; TRBD1 is a possible D gene (5 bases). Trimming shortened V by 0 bases and J by 1 base, and 12 bases separated the two germline ends. The CDR3 is 16 residues long. Germline V gene lookup returns CDR1 MNHEY and CDR2 SVGAGI.

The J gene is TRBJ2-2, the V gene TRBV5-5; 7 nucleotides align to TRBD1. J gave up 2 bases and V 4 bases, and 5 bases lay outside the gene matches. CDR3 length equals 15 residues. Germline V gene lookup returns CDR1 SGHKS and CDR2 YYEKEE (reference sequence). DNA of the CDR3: TGTGCCAGCAGCCCCGGGGACAGCAACACCGGGGAGCTGTTTTTT. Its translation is CASSPGDSNTGELFF. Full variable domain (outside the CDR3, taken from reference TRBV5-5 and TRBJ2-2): DAGVTQSPTHLIKTRGQQVTLRCSPISGHKSVSWYQQVLGQGPQFIFQYYEKEERGRGNFPDRFSARQFPNYSSELNVNALLLGDSALYLCASSPGDSNTGELFFGEGSRLTVL.

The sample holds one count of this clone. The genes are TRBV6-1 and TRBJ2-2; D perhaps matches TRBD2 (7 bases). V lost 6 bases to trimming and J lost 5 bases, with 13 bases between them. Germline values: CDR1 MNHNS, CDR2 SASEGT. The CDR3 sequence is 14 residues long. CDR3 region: CASRGGGRTGELFF. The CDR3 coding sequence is TGTGCCAGCAGAGGGGGAGGGAGAACCGGGGAGCTGTTTTTT.

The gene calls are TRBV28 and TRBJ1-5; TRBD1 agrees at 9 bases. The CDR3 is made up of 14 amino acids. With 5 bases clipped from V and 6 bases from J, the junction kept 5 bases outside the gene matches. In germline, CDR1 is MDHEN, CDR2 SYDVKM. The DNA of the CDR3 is TGTGCCAGCAGTGGGGACAGGGTCGGTCAGCCCCAGCATTTT. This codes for CASSGDRVGQPQHF.

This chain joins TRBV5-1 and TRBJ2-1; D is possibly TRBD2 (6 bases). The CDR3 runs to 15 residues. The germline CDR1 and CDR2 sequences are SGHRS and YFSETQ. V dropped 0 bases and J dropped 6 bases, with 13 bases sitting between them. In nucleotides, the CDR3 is TGCGCCAGCAGCTTGGTAAGGCGGGATGGCAATGAGCAGTTCTTC. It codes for CASSLVRRDGNEQFF.

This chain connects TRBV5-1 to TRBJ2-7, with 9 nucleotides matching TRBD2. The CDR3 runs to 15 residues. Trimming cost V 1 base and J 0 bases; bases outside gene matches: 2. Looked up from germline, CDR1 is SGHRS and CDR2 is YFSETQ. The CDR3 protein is CASSLLAGSSYEQYF. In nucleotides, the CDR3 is TGCGCCAGCAGCTTGCTAGCGGGGAGCTCCTACGAGCAGTACTTC.

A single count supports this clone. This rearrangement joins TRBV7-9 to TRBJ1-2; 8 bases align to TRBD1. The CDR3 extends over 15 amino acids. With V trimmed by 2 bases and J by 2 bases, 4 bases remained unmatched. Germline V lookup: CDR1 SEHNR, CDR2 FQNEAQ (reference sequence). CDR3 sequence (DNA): TGTGCCAGCAGCTTACGGGGACAGGTGAACTATGGCTACACCTTC. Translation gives CASSLRGQVNYGYTF.

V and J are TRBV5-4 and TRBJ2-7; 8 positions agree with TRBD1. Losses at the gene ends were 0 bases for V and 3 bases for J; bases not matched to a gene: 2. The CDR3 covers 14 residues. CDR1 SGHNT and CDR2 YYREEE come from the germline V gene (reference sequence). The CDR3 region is CASSLAQGVYEQYF. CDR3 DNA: TGTGCCAGCAGCTTGGCACAGGGGGTCTACGAGCAGTACTTC.

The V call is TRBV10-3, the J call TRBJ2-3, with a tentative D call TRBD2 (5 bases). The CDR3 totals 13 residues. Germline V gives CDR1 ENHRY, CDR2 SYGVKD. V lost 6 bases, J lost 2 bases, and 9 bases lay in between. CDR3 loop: CAIRVATTDTQYF. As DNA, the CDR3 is TGTGCCATCAGGGTAGCGACCACAGATACGCAGTATTTT.

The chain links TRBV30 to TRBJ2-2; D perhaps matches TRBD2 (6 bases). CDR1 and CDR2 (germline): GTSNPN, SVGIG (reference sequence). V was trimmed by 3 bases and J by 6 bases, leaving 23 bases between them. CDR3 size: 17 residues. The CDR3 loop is CAWRTPLAVGRAGELFF. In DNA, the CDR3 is TGTGCCTGGAGAACCCCCTTAGCGGTTGGTAGGGCCGGGGAGCTGTTTTTT.

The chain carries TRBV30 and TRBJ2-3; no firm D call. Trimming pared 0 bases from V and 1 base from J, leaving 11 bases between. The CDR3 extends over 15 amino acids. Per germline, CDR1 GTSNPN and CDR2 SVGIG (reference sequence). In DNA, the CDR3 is TGTGCCTGGAGTGTCACCGGGTGGGGCACAGATACGCAGTATTTT. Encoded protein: CAWSVTGWGTDTQYF.

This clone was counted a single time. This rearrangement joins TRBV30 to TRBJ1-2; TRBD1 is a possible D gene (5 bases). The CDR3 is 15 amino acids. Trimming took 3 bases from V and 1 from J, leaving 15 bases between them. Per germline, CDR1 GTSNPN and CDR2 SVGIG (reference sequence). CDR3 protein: CAWRASGLLNYGYTF. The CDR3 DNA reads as TGTGCCTGGAGGGCCTCGGGACTCCTTAACTATGGCTACACCTTC.

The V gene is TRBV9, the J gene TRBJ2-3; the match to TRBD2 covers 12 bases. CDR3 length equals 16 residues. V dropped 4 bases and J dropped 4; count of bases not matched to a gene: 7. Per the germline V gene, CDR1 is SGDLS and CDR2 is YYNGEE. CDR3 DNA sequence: TGTGCCAGCAGCAAAGGGACTAGCGGGTATTCAGATACGCAGTATTTT. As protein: CASSKGTSGYSDTQYF.

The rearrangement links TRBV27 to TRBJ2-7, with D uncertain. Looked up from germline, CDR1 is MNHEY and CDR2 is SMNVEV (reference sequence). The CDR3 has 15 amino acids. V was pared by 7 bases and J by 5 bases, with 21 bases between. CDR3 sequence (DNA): TGTGCCAGCAACGCAGGCTATAGACGCTTCAACGAGCAGTACTTC. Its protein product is CASNAGYRRFNEQYF.

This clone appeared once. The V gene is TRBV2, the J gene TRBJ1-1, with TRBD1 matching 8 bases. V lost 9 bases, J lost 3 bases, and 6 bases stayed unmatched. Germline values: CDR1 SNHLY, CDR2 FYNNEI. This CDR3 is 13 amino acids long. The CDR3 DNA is TGTGCCAGAAGCTTGGACAGGGACACTGAAGCTTTCTTT. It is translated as CARSLDRDTEAFF.